The next 2 T cell receptor beta chains were all read from a single sample in a study of blood T cell repertoires in COVID-19. The table came from immunoSEQ multiplex PCR; TCRdb's copy has only in-frame clones and leaves some out. The repertoire holds a few hundred thousand clones, with about three quarters as singletons. Source material: peripheral blood. The origin of the receptors is an elderly woman with acute or convalescent COVID-19.

The table lists this clone with a few counts. This chain links TRBV6-1 with TRBJ1-3, with 7 bases fitting TRBD1. The germline CDR1 and CDR2 sequences are MNHNS and SASEGT. This CDR3 is built from 18 residues. Trimming at V came to 5 bases and at J to 3 bases, leaving 16 bases not matched to a gene. This CDR3 is CASSKGPPTGVRGNTIYF. As DNA, the CDR3 is TGTGCCAGCAGTAAAGGGCCCCCCACAGGGGTGCGTGGAAACACCATATATTTT.

For the CDR3, the DNA is TGTGCCAGCAGCTTACGGGGGGCCAGTTCCCCCGGGGAGCTGTTTTTT. It codes for CASSLRGASSPGELFF. J is TRBJ2-2 and V is TRBV7-3, with TRBD2 as a possible D gene (7 bases). The CDR3 has 16 residues. CDR1 is SGHTA and CDR2 is FQGTGA in the germline V gene. V was trimmed by 2 bases and J by 6 bases, leaving 16 bases between them.